The clone carrying this T cell receptor (beta chain) was detected only a few times. Germline V gene data show CDR1 as ENHRY and CDR2 as SYGVKD. The CDR3 sequence is 15 residues long. Trimming stripped 10 bases from V and 3 bases from J, with 21 bases between. TCRdb re-called the RT-PCR reads through MiXCR, storing one row per CDR3 protein. Of about 24,000 distinct CDR3 sequences listed, 25% to 30% were seen once; the top ten hold approximately 48%. This entry is derived from a study of patients and donors after allogeneic stem cell transplantation. Sequencing input: blood, either unsorted or a sorted T cell fraction (not recorded which). V is TRBV10-3 and J is TRBJ1-2; maybe TRBD1 (6 bases). The receptor was derived from a human donor who was either an allogeneic HSCT recipient or a stem cell or donor lymphocyte infusion donor (not recorded which). It is not recorded whose cells these are; they may come from a transplant donor. The CDR3 DNA sequence: TGTGCCACCTTACAAGGCTCAGGGGCGCACTATGGCTACACCTTC. This translates into CATLQGSGAHYGYTF.